This T cell receptor (beta chain) was recovered during a study of radiation and T cells in renal cell carcinoma. The time point: blood 2 weeks post-SBRT. As for treatment: 15 Gy SBRT to primary tumor, nephrectomy 4 weeks later. This clone occurred once. The assay was immunoSEQ multiplex PCR, and TCRdb's table has in-frame clones only and misses some. Of about 150,000 clones in the sample, about 91% were seen once. The clonotype originates from a woman between 50 and 59 years old with renal cell carcinoma. Sequencing used blood, obtained from a patient whose treatment included radiotherapy and nephrectomy.

The CDR3 region has the DNA TGTGCCAGTAGATATCAGGGACTAGCGGGGGCCCCCACCGGGGAGCTGTTTTTT. It specifies CASRYQGLAGAPTGELFF. This chain joins TRBV19 and TRBJ2-2, with TRBD2 matching over 14 bases. Germline loops: CDR1 LNHDA, CDR2 SQIVND (reference sequence). Losses at the gene ends were 6 bases for V and 4 bases for J; bases not matched to a gene: 10. CDR3 length: 18 residues.